One and the same sample provided the 5 T cell receptor beta chains below, sequenced in a study of shared clonotypes between healthy human individuals. Repertoires were generated with immunoSEQ multiplex PCR, while TCRdb's copy carries only in-frame clones and drops some. The sample contains about a million clones, 77% of which appear only once. What was sequenced was memory CD4+ T cells from PBMCs. Subset of the sample: CD45RA-negative fraction. The source of these receptors is a man between 18 and 29 years old in good health. Some clones in this sample may be carry-over from other donors' samples.

The chain uses TRBV9 and TRBJ2-5; TRBD1 might be the D (5 bases). Germline lookup yields CDR1 SGDLS and CDR2 YYNGEE. Trimming took off 3 bases at V and 5 bases at J, with 26 bases between the two ends. The CDR3 consists of 18 residues. CDR3 in DNA: TGTGCCAGCAGCGCAGAGACTTACGGGCCGAGCCCAGGGGAGACCCAGTACTTC. Translating gives CASSAETYGPSPGETQYF.

The rearrangement uses TRBV6-1 and TRBJ2-5; 7 bases map to TRBD1. Germline V gene data show CDR1 as MNHNS and CDR2 as SASEGT. The CDR3 is 15 amino acids. Unmatched junction bases numbered 9, after V lost 4 bases and J lost 4 bases. CDR3 in DNA: TGTGCCAGCAGTGCCACAGGGGTGGAAGGAGAGACCCAGTACTTC. Translated: CASSATGVEGETQYF.

V usage is TRBV7-2 and J usage is TRBJ2-7; TRBD2 might be the D (9 bases). CDR3 size: 16 residues. In germline, CDR1 is SGHTA, CDR2 FQGNSA. Trimming removed 5 bases from V and 2 bases from J, with 19 bases in between. CDR3 protein: CASSLQGAGGPYEQYF. CDR3 DNA sequence: TGTGCCAGCAGCCTCCAGGGGGCGGGAGGGCCCTACGAGCAGTACTTC.

V gene TRBV6-5 combines with J gene TRBJ2-5; no reliable D call. The end of the DNA is better explained by TRBJ2-7, so the J call may be wrong. The CDR3 extends over 15 amino acids. Germline V gene data show CDR1 as MNHEY and CDR2 as SVGAGI. The CDR3 region has the DNA TGTGCCAGCAGCCTATCCCCAACAGTTACCTACGAGCAGTACTTC. It encodes CASSLSPTVTYEQYF.

This sequence joins TRBV7-2 and TRBJ1-2; perhaps TRBD1 as D (6 bases). Trimming removed 5 bases from V and 1 base from J, with 11 bases in between. From germline, CDR1 is SGHTA and CDR2 FQGNSA. This CDR3 region has 14 residues. The CDR3 is CASSMDSLNYGYTF. For the CDR3, the DNA is TGTGCCAGCAGCATGGACAGCCTTAACTATGGCTACACCTTC. Based on the CDR3 plus reference TRBV7-2 and TRBJ1-2, the full variable domain is GAGVSQSPSNKVTEKGKDVELRCDPISGHTALYWYRQSLGQGLEFLIYFQGNSAPDKSGLPSDRFSAERTGGSVSTLTIQRTQQEDSAVYLCASSMDSLNYGYTFGSGTRLTVV.